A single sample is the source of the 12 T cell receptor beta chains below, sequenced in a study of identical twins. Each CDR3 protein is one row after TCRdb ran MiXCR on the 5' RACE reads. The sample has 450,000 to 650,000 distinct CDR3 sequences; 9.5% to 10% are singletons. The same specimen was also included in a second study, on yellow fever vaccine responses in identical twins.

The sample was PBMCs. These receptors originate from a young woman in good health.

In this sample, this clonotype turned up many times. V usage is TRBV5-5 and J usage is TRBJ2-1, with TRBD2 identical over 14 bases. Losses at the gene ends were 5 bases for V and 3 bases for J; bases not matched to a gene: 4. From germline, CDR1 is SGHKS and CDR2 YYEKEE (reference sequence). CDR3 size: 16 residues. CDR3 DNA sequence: TGTGCCAGCAGTCGGACTAGCGGGGGGATCTACAATGAGCAGTTCTTC. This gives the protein CASSRTSGGIYNEQFF.

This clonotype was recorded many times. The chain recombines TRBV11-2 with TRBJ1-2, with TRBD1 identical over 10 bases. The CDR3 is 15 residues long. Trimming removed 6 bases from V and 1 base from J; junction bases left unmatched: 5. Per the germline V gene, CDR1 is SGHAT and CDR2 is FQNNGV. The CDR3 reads CASRTGGGLNYGYTF. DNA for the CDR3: TGTGCCAGCAGGACAGGGGGCGGCCTTAACTATGGCTACACCTTC.

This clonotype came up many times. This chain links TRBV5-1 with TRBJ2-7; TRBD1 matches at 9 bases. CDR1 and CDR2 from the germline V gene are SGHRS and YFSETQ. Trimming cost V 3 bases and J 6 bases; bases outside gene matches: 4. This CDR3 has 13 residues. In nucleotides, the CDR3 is TGCGCCAGCAGCTGGGGACAGGGTGGCGAGCAGTACTTC. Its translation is CASSWGQGGEQYF.

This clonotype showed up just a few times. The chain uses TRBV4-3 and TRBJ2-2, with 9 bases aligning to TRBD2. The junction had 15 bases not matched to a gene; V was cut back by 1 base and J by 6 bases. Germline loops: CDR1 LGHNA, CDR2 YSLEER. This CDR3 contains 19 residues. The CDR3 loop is CASSQGFRGRAWDAGELFF. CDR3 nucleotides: TGCGCCAGCAGCCAAGGCTTCCGCGGGAGGGCCTGGGATGCCGGGGAGCTGTTTTTT.

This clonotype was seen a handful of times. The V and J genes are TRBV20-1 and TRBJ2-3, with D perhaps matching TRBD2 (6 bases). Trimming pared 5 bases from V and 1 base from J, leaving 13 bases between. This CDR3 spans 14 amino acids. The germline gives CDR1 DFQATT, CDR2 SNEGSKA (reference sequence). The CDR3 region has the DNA TGCAGTGCTCAGAGGAGGGGAGGCACAGATACGCAGTATTTT. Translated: CSAQRRGGTDTQYF.

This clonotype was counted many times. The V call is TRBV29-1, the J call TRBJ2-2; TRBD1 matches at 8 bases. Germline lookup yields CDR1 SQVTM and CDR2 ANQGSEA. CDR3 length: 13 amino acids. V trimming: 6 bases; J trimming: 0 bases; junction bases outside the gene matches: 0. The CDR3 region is CSVGQANTGELFF. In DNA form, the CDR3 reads TGCAGCGTGGGACAGGCGAACACCGGGGAGCTGTTTTTT.

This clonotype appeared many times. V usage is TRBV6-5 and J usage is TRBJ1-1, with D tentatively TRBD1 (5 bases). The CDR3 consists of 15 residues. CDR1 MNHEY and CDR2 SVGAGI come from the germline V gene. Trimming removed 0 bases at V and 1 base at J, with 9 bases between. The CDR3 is CASSYSWGKNTEAFF. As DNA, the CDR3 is TGTGCCAGCAGTTACTCGTGGGGCAAGAACACTGAAGCTTTCTTT.

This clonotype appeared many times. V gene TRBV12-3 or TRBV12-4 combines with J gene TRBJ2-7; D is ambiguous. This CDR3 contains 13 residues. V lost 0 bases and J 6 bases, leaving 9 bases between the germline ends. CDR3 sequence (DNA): TGTGCCAGCAGTTTAGCGGTTCCTGGCGAGCAGTACTTC. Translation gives CASSLAVPGEQYF.

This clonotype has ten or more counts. The CDR3 bases are TGTGCCAGCAGCCAATTCACCTTGGATGGGGGGCAGTTCTTC. This sequence encodes CASSQFTLDGGQFF. The V gene is TRBV5-6, the J gene TRBJ2-1; either TRBD1 or TRBD2 may fit D (5 bases each). The CDR3 is 14 residues long. CDR1 is SGHDT, CDR2 YYEEEE, per germline. V lost 4 bases and J lost 12, with 20 bases in between.

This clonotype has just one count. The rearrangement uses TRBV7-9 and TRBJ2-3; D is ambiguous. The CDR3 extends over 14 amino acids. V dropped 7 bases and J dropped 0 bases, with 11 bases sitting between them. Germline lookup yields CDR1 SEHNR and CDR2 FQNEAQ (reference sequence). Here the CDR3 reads CASNLTHSTDTQYF. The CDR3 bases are TGTGCCAGCAACCTAACCCATAGCACAGATACGCAGTATTTT.

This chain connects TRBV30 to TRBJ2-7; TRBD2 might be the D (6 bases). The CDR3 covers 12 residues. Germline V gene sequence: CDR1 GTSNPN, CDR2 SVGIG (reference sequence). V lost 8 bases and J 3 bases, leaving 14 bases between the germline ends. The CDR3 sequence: CAEGRGGYEQYF. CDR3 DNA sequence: TGTGCCGAGGGGCGGGGTGGCTACGAGCAGTACTTC. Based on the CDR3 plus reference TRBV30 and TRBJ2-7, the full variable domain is SQTIHQWPATLVQPVGSPLSLECTVEGTSNPNLYWYRQAAGRGLQLLFYSVGIGQISSEVPQNLSASRPQDRQFILSSKKLLLSDSGFYLCAEGRGGYEQYFGPGTRLTVT.

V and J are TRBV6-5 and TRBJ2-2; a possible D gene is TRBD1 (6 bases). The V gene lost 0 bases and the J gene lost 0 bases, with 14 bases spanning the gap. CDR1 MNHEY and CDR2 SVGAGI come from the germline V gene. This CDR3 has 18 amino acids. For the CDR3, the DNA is TGTGCCAGCAGTTACTCAACCTGGGGGCGGACGAACACCGGGGAGCTGTTTTTT. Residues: CASSYSTWGRTNTGELFF.